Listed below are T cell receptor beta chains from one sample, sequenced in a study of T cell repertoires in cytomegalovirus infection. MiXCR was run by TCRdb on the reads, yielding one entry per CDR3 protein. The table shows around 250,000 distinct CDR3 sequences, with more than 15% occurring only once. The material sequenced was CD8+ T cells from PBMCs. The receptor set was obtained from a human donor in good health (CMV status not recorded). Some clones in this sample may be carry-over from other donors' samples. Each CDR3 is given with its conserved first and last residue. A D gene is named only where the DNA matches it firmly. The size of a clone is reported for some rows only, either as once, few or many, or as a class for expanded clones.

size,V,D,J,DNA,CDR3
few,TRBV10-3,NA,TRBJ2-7,TGTGCCATCCGAAGCTCCTACGAGCAGTACTTC,CAIRSSYEQYF
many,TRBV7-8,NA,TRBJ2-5,TGTGCCAGCAGGCCCATTGAGATTCCCGAGGAGACCCAGTACTTC,CASRPIEIPEETQYF
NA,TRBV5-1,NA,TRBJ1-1,TGCGCCAGCAGCTCACCGGGGGCGTACACTGAAGCTTTCTTT,CASSSPGAYTEAFF
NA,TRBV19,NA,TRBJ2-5,TGTGCCAGTAGGGCGTGGGGTCCTACAGGCGAGACCCAGTACTTC,CASRAWGPTGETQYF
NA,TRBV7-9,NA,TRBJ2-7,TGTGCCAGCAGCTTAGGGAACAAAGCCTCCTACGAGCAGTACTTC,CASSLGNKASYEQYF
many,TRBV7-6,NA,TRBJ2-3,TGTGCCAGCAGCTTAGCTTCGGCTAGCCGAGATACGCAGTATTTT,CASSLASASRDTQYF
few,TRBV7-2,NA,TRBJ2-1,TGTGCCAGCAGCCACCCGACCAATGAGCAGTTCTTC,CASSHPTNEQFF
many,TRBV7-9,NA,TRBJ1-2,TGTGCCAGCAGCCGATCCTCGTTACAAGCCGGGGATGGCTACACCTTC,CASSRSSLQAGDGYTF
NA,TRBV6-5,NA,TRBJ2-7,TGTGCCAGCAGTTATGGTGATGGGGCCTCCTACGAGCAGTACTTC,CASSYGDGASYEQYF
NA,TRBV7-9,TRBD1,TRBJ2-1,TGTGCCAGCAGCGGCCGGGACAGAGGCCCCTACAATGAGCAGTTCTTC,CASSGRDRGPYNEQFF
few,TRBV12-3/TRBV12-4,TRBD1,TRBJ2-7,TGTGCCAGCATAGACAGGGATAGTGACGAGCAGTACTTC,CASIDRDSDEQYF
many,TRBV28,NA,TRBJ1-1,TGTGCCAGCAGACAAGCAGGACAGATCACTGAAGCTTTCTTT,CASRQAGQITEAFF
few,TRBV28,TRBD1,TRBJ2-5,TGTGCCAGCAGTTTATTGGGACAGGGGACGAACCAAGAGACCCAGTACTTC,CASSLLGQGTNQETQYF
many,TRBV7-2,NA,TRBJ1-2,TGTGCCAGCATAGATCGAGGGCTCGGCTACACCTTC,CASIDRGLGYTF
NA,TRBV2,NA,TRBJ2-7,TGTGCCAGCAGTGAACGGGGGTGGTACGAGCAGTACTTC,CASSERGWYEQYF
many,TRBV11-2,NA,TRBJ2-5,TGTGCCAGCAGCTTAGTGGGAGGGGGCCTACAAGAGACCCAGTACTTC,CASSLVGGGLQETQYF
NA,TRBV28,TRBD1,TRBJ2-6,TGTGCCAGCAGTTTCGGGGCCAGGGGGTTCTCTGGGGCCAACGTCCTGACTTTC,CASSFGARGFSGANVLTF
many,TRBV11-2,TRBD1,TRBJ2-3,TGTGCCAGCAGCTTACAGGGGGACGCAGATACGCAGTATTTT,CASSLQGDADTQYF
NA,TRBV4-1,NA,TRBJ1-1,TGCGCCAGCAGCCGCCAGCTAAACACTGAAGCTTTCTTT,CASSRQLNTEAFF
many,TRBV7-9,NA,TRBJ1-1,TGTGCCAGCAGCTTAGATATGACCCCAAACACTGAAGCTTTCTTT,CASSLDMTPNTEAFF
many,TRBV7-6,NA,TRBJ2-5,TGTGCCAGCAGCGGACGGGAATACCAAGAGACCCAGTACTTC,CASSGREYQETQYF
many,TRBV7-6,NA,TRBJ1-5,TGTGCCAGCAGCTTAATGCATTCAGGAAAAGGCAATCAGCCCCAGCATTTT,CASSLMHSGKGNQPQHF
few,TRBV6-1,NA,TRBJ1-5,TGTGCCAGCAGGCAAGGCCGAATTGTCAGGAATACGAATAGCAATCAGCCCCAGCATTTT,CASRQGRIVRNTNSNQPQHF
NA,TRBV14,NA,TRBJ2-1,TGTGCCAGCAGCCAAGAAGGTGGGAGAGACATCTACAATGAGCAGTTCTTC,CASSQEGGRDIYNEQFF
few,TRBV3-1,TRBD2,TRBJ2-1,TGTGCCAGCAGCCAAAGCGGGGGCCCCTACAATGAGCAGTTCTTC,CASSQSGGPYNEQFF
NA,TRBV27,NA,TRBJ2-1,TGTGCCAGCAGCCGACAGGACAATGAGCAGTTCTTC,CASSRQDNEQFF
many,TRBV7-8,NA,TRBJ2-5,TGTGCCAGCAGCCGCAGGACTCCCCCACAAGAGACCCAGTACTTC,CASSRRTPPQETQYF
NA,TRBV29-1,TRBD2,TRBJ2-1,TGCAGCGTTGATGAAGTAGCGGGCGGCTACAATGAGCAGTTCTTC,CSVDEVAGGYNEQFF
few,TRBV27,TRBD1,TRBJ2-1,TGTGCCAGCAGTTACCCGGGACAGAACAATGAGCAGTTCTTC,CASSYPGQNNEQFF
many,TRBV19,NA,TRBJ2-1,TGTGCCAGTACCTCGTCAAGTGAGCAGTTCTTC,CASTSSSEQFF
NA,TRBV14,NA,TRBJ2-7,TGTGCCAGCAGCCAAACCGGCAGCGAGCAGTACTTC,CASSQTGSEQYF
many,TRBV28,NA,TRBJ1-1,TGTGCCAGCAGTCCGGACAGTTACACTGAAGCTTTCTTT,CASSPDSYTEAFF
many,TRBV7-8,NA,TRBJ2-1,TGTGCCAGCAGCCCCTTATTGGGGGGAAGCTCCTACAATGAGCAGTTCTTC,CASSPLLGGSSYNEQFF
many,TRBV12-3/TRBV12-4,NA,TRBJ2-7,TGTGCCAGCAGTTTAGCGCTGGGAGGGGGCGCGCAGTACTTC,CASSLALGGGAQYF
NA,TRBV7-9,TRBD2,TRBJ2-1,TGTGCCAGCAGCTTAGGTAGCGGGTACACGAATGAGCAGTTCTTC,CASSLGSGYTNEQFF
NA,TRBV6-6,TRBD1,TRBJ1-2,TGTGCCGCGTTAACAGGGGCCGAGGACTATGGCTACACCTTC,CAALTGAEDYGYTF
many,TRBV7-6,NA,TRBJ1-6,TGTGCCAGCAGTTTGGGACATGGTAGTTCACCCCTCCACTTT,CASSLGHGSSPLHF
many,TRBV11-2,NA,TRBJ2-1,TGTGCCAGCAGCCCCGGACTATACAATGAGCAGTTCTTC,CASSPGLYNEQFF
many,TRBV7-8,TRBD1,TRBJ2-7,TGTGCCAGCAGCATCGGACAGGTCCATAGCTCCTACGAGCAGTACTTC,CASSIGQVHSSYEQYF
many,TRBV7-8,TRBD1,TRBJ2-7,TGTGCCAGCAGCTTACAGTACAGGGGGAGCTCCTACGAGCAGTACTTC,CASSLQYRGSSYEQYF
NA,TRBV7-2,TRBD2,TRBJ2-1,TGTGCCAGCAGCTTATTGACTAGCGGGGGGGCCCGGTCCGAGGAGCAGTTCTTC,CASSLLTSGGARSEEQFF
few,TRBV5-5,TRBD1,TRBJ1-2,TGTGCCAGCAGCCCGGGACAGAACTATGGCTACACCTTC,CASSPGQNYGYTF
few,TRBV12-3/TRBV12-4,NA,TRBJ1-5,TGTGCCAGCAGTTTAGTGATGGTTGGAAGGGGAGATGGTCAGCCCCAGCATTTT,CASSLVMVGRGDGQPQHF
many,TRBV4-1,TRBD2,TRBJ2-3,TGCGCCAGCAGCCAAGAAGGGGATGGACTAGCGAGCACAGATACGCAGTATTTT,CASSQEGDGLASTDTQYF
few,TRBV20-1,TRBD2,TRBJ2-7,TGCAGTGCTCTACGGGGGGGATTCTACGAGCAGTACTTC,CSALRGGFYEQYF
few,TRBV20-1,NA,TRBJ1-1,TGCAGTGCTAGAGACCTCCGGGACACTGAAGCTTTCTTT,CSARDLRDTEAFF
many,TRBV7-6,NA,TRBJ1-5,TGTGCCAGCAGCCGTCATTCCCTTAGACCGGGGCAGTTCAATCAGCCCCAGCATTTT,CASSRHSLRPGQFNQPQHF
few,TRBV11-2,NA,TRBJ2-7,TGTGCCAGCAGCTCGTCGGGGACTCCCTACGAGCAGTACTTC,CASSSSGTPYEQYF
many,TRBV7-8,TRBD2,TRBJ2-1,TGTGCCAGCAGCGTCCTCCGGGGGGGCTCGTACAATGAGCAGTTCTTC,CASSVLRGGSYNEQFF
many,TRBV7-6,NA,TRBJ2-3,TGTGCCAGCAGCTCCCGTTCTACCGTGGGGGGGGGGCCAGATACGCAGTATTTT,CASSSRSTVGGGPDTQYF
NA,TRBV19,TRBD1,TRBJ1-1,TGTGCCAGTAGTATACAGGAGGAGGGGGCCGCTGAAGCTTTCTTT,CASSIQEEGAAEAFF
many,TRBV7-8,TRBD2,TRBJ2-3,TGTGCCAGCAGCCCAGAACCCGGGACTACACTTCCCCCTAGCACAGATACGCAGTATTTT,CASSPEPGTTLPPSTDTQYF
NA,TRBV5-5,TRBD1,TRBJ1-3,TGTGCCAGCAGCTTGGAGGGGGCGAGGGGAAACACCATATATTTT,CASSLEGARGNTIYF
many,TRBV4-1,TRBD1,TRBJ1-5,TGCGCCAGCAGCCAAGAACCGGGACAGGGGGCGAATGGTCAGCCCCAGCATTTT,CASSQEPGQGANGQPQHF
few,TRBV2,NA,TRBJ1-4,TGTGCCAGCAGTGAATCCCCGGCCCCAGGCACTAATGAAAAACTGTTTTTT,CASSESPAPGTNEKLFF
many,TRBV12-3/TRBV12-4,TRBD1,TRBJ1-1,TGTGCCAGCAGCTGGGCCGGGACAGGGATAACTGAAGCTTTCTTT,CASSWAGTGITEAFF
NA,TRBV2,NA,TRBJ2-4,TGTGCCAGCAGTCCGTCTCGGAGGTTTCAGTACTTC,CASSPSRRFQYF
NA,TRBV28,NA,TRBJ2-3,TGTGCCAGCAGCCTCCTGGGGGGGGCCGAAACCGAAAGCACAGATACGCAGTATTTT,CASSLLGGAETESTDTQYF
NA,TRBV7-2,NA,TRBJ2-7,TGTGCCAGCAGCTTATCGGCAGGGGAGCAGTACTTC,CASSLSAGEQYF
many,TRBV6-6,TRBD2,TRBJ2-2,TGTGCCAGCAGACGCAACGCGCTTCCGGGACTAGCGGGGGGGCGATGGACCGGGGAGCTGTTTTTT,CASRRNALPGLAGGRWTGELFF